These 13 T cell receptor beta chains came from one sample sequenced in a study of cytomegalovirus exposure and HLA in healthy donors (TCRdb year 2017). Libraries were built with the immunoSEQ multiplex PCR assay. For the multiplex PCR, a mixture combining 60 forward primers for TCR Vbeta segments and 13 reverse primers for TCR Jbeta segments was used. The table was pulled from immuneACCESS by TCRdb, which kept in-frame rearrangements only. Such tables lose some clones; where checked, under half of the loss comes from unresolved V genes, and the rest has no known cause. The sample table holds about 210,000 clones, of which 82% were seen once. The ten largest clones take up nearly 6% of the sample. Sequenced sample: PBMCs. These receptors were obtained from a man aged 40-49 years in good health and CMV-seropositive.

The chain employs TRBV27 and TRBJ1-4, with a weak D call TRBD1 (6 bases). The germline V and J ends were trimmed by 8 bases and 8 bases, with 24 bases remaining between them. Germline CDR1 MNHEY, CDR2 SMNVEV (reference sequence). This CDR3 is built from 16 residues. The CDR3 here is CASSRGSNLRGEKLFF. The CDR3 DNA is TGTGCCAGCTCTAGGGGGTCCAACCTCCGAGGGGAAAAACTGTTTTTT. Full variable domain (remainder filled in from reference TRBV27 and TRBJ1-4): EAQVTQNPRYLITVTGKKLTVTCSQNMNHEYMSWYRQDPGLGLRQIYYSMNVEVTDKGDVPEGYKVSRKEKRNFPLILESPSPNQTSLYFCASSRGSNLRGEKLFFGSGTQLSVL.

This rearrangement joins TRBV11-2 to TRBJ1-3, with TRBD1 identical over 8 bases. V lost 5 bases to trimming and J lost 2 bases; unmatched junction nucleotides: 2. The CDR3 contains 14 residues. The germline gives CDR1 SGHAT, CDR2 FQNNGV. For the CDR3, the DNA is TGTGCCAGCAGCGCACAGGGGGCTGGAAACACCATATATTTT. This gives the protein CASSAQGAGNTIYF.

CDR3 coding DNA: TGTGCCAGCAGCTTAGAGGCAAGCGATTATATGAACACTGAAGCTTTCTTT. The encoded protein is CASSLEASDYMNTEAFF. The V and J genes are TRBV11-2 and TRBJ1-1; D is undetermined. There are 17 residues in the CDR3. Germline assignment: CDR1 SGHAT and CDR2 FQNNGV. V shed 0 bases and J shed 0 bases, with 14 bases lying between them.

V and J are TRBV9 and TRBJ1-1, with 7 bases identical to TRBD1. Germline CDR1 is SGDLS and CDR2 is YYNGEE. The CDR3 has 12 amino acids. Germline trimming cut 5 bases from V and 7 bases from J; bases unmatched to any gene: 5. In nucleotides, the CDR3 is TGTGCCAGCAGTGGACAGGTGGGTGAAGCTTTCTTT. This encodes CASSGQVGEAFF.

The chain is built from TRBV6-1 and TRBJ2-7; 9 bases are shared with TRBD1. The CDR3 is 15 amino acids. V gave up 1 base and J gave up 2 bases; unmatched junction bases: 3. Germline assignment: CDR1 MNHNS and CDR2 SASEGT. The CDR3 DNA reads TGTGCCAGCAGTGAAGTGGGACAGGGACCCTACGAGCAGTACTTC. It specifies CASSEVGQGPYEQYF.

The chain recombines TRBV7-3 with TRBJ2-2; D gene ambiguous. Trimming removed 2 bases at V and 4 bases at J, with 8 bases between. CDR3 length: 14 amino acids. Germline values: CDR1 SGHTA, CDR2 FQGTGA. The CDR3 region is CASSLVPFTGELFF. Here the CDR3 DNA reads TGTGCCAGCAGCTTAGTCCCTTTCACCGGGGAGCTGTTTTTT.

The chain joins TRBV5-5 to TRBJ1-4, with 7 bases identical to TRBD1. Germline CDR1 is SGHKS and CDR2 is YYEKEE (reference sequence). Trimming took 6 bases from V and 3 from J; bases not matched to a gene: 8. CDR3 length: 15 residues. The CDR3 reads CASTSGQVANEKLFF. The DNA of the CDR3 is TGTGCCAGCACCAGTGGACAGGTTGCTAATGAAAAACTGTTTTTT.

The chain joins TRBV27 to TRBJ2-1; TRBD2 agrees at 13 bases. The CDR3 consists of 16 residues. Per the germline V gene, CDR1 is MNHEY and CDR2 is SMNVEV (reference sequence). J lost 7 bases, V lost 4 bases, and 7 bases had no gene match. In nucleotides, the CDR3 is TGTGCCAGCAGTTCCTGGGGGACTAGCGGGATTAATGAGCAGTTCTTC. Its translation is CASSSWGTSGINEQFF.

Written as DNA, the CDR3 is TGTGCCAGCAGCTTATTTGGGAGCACTGAAGCTTTCTTT. Its translation: CASSLFGSTEAFF. The chain uses TRBV11-1 and TRBJ1-1, with D unclear. Germline V gene data show CDR1 as SGHAT and CDR2 as FQDESV (reference sequence). The V gene lost 2 bases and the J gene lost 4 bases, with 8 bases spanning the gap. This CDR3 spans 13 amino acids.

The rearrangement joins TRBV14 to TRBJ1-1, with TRBD1 identical over 9 bases. Looked up from germline, CDR1 is SGHDN and CDR2 is FVKESK. The V segment lost 3 bases and the J segment 6 bases; nucleotides outside the gene matches: 8. This CDR3 has 15 residues. The CDR3 reads CASSHYRDRAAEAFF. The DNA for the CDR3 is TGTGCCAGCAGCCATTACCGGGACAGGGCTGCTGAAGCTTTCTTT.

The chain combines TRBV2 with TRBJ2-1; D call uncertain. Trimming removed 5 bases at V and 8 bases at J, with 7 bases between. Germline V gene lookup returns CDR1 SNHLY and CDR2 FYNNEI. This CDR3 comprises 11 residues. The chain's CDR3 is CASSSADEQFF. In nucleotides, the CDR3 is TGTGCCAGCAGTTCGGCGGATGAGCAGTTCTTC.

V is TRBV19 and J is TRBJ1-5; a possible D gene is TRBD1 (6 bases). This CDR3 has 15 amino acids. The germline CDR1 and CDR2 sequences are LNHDA and SQIVND (reference sequence). V was cut by 6 bases and J by 1 base, with 13 bases left in between. The CDR3 loop reads CASRRGGRSNQPQHF. The DNA of the CDR3 is TGTGCCAGTAGGCGGGGGGGCCGGAGCAATCAGCCCCAGCATTTT. Together with reference TRBV19 and TRBJ1-5, the CDR3 gives the full variable domain: DGGITQSPKYLFRKEGQNVTLSCEQNLNHDAMYWYRQDPGQGLRLIYYSQIVNDFQKGDIAEGYSVSREKKESFPLTVTSAQKNPTAFYLCASRRGGRSNQPQHFGDGTRLSIL.

The CDR3 loop is CASSQDEGVSPLHF. CDR3 nucleotides: TGCGCCAGCAGCCAAGATGAGGGGGTTTCACCCCTCCACTTT. The chain recombines TRBV4-1 with TRBJ1-6, with D maybe TRBD1 (6 bases). V gave up 0 bases and J gave up 9 bases, with 9 bases separating them. The CDR3 has 14 amino acids. The V gene's germline CDR1 is MGHRA and CDR2 YSYEKL.